Detailed here is one TCR beta chain. Its target is unknown. The record originates from a study of CD8+CD57+ T cells in acquired aplastic anemia. Study findings and constraints: Both patients and controls carried the same twenty-nine CD8+ CDR3 sequences.

Genomic DNA, serving as template, underwent TCR beta VDJ and CDR3 profiling. A single record per CDR3 protein comes from TCRdb applying MiXCR to the reads. Of 200,000 or so distinct CDR3 sequences listed, 50% to 75% are singletons. The germline V gene has CDR1 MNHEY and CDR2 SVGAGI. V was shortened by 5 bases and J by 5 bases, with 16 bases between the two germline ends. The CDR3 covers 14 residues. The TCR was taken from a human donor with severe aplastic anemia or a healthy control (not recorded which). V usage is TRBV6-5 and J usage is TRBJ2-7, with a possible D match to TRBD2 (7 bases). The source material was sorted CD4+, CD8+, or CD8+CD57+ T cells (not recorded which) from PBMCs. The CDR3 loop is CASSERGGRDEQYF. CDR3 nucleotide sequence: TGTGCCAGCAGTGAAAGGGGGGGACGTGACGAGCAGTACTTC.